This T cell receptor beta chain was recovered during a study of cytomegalovirus exposure and HLA in healthy donors. Study as a whole: Approximately 81% of around 390 genotyped donors fell in the Caucasian-associated ancestry cluster.

The PCR was carried out with 60 Vbeta primers and 13 Jbeta primers. The authors' processing: There were about 80 million unique TCR beta chains by a later count, and about 12 million of them were shared. Method: immunoSEQ multiplex PCR; TCRdb's copy keeps in-frame clones and lacks some. V, J and clone size were drawn from that table, and D and trimming were deduced from the DNA. The sample records 90,000 or so clones, approximately 78% being singletons. V lost 11 bases and J 5 bases, leaving 13 bases between the germline ends. The CDR3 length is 11 residues. The germline CDR1 and CDR2 sequences are SGHVS and FQNEAQ.

The source of this sequence is a male donor in good health and CMV-seropositive. Material: PBMCs. The chain carries TRBV7-8 and TRBJ2-7, with D possibly being TRBD2 (5 bases). CDR3 bases: TGTGCCTCCAAGGACGGGGACGAGCAGTACTTC. Amino acid sequence: CASKDGDEQYF.